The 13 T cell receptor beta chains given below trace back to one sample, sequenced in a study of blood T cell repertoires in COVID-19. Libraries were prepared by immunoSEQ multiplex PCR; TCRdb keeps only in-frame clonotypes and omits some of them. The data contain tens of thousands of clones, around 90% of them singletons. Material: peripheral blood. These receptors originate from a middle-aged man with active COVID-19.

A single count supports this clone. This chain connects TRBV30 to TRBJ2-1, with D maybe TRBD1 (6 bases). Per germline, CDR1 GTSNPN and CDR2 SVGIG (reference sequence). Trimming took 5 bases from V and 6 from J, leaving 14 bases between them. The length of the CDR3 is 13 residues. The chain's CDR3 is CAWVSGEINEQFF. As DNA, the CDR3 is TGTGCCTGGGTGTCAGGGGAGATCAATGAGCAGTTCTTC.

CDR3 sequence (DNA): TGTGCCTGGAGACGGGTGGGGGGTTACGAGCAGTACTTC. As protein: CAWRRVGGYEQYF. The chain employs TRBV30 and TRBJ2-7, with a possible D match to TRBD2 (6 bases). The germline V gene has CDR1 GTSNPN and CDR2 SVGIG (reference sequence). V shed 3 bases and J shed 4 bases, with 13 bases lying between them. The CDR3 has 13 amino acids.

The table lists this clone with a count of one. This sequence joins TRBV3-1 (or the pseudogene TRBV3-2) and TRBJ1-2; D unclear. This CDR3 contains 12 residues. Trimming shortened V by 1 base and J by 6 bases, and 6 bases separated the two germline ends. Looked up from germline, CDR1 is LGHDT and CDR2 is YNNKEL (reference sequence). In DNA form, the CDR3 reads TGTGCCAGCAGCCAAGCGGGAAATGGCTACACCTTC. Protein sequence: CASSQAGNGYTF.

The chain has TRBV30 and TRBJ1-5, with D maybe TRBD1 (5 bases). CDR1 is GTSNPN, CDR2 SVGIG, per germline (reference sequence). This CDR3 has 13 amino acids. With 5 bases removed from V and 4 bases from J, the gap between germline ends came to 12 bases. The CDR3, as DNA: TGTGCCTGGGGGAGCGACAGAAATCAGCCCCAGCATTTT. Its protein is CAWGSDRNQPQHF.

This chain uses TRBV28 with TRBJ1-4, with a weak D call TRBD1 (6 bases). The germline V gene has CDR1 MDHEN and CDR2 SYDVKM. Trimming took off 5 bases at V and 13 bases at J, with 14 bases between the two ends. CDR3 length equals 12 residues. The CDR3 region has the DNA TGTGCCAGCAGTCTTCAACAGGGTATACTGTTTTTT. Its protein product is CASSLQQGILFF. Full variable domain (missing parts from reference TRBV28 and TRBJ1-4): DVKVTQSSRYLVKRTGEKVFLECVQDMDHENMFWYRQDPGLGLRLIYFSYDVKMKEKGDIPEGYSVSREKKERFSLILESASTNQTSMYLCASSLQQGILFFGSGTQLSVL.

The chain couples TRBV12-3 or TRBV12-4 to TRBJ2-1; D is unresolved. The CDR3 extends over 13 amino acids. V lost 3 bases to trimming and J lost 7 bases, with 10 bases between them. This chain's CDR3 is CASSLYEINEQFF. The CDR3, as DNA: TGTGCCAGCAGTTTGTACGAGATAAATGAGCAGTTCTTC.

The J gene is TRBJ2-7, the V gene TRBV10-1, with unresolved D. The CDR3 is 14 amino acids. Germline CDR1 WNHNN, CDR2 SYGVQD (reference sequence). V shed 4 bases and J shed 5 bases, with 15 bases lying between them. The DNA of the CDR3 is TGCGCCAGCAGTGTTAGCCGGATCAACAACGAGCAGTACTTC. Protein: CASSVSRINNEQYF.

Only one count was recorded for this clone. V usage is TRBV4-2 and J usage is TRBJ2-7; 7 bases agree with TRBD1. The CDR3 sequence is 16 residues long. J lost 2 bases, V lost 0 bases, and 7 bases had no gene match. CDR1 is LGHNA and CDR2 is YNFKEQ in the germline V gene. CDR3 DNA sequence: TGTGCCAGCAGCCAAGATAACAGGGGAGAAGCCTACGAGCAGTACTTC. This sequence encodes CASSQDNRGEAYEQYF.

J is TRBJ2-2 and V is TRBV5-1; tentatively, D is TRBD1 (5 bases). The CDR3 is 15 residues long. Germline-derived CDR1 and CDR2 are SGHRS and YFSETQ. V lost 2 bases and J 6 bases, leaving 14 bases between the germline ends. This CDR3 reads CASSLSAGMAGELFF. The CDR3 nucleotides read TGCGCCAGCAGCTTATCGGCAGGGATGGCCGGGGAGCTGTTTTTT. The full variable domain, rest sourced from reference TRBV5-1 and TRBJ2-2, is KAGVTQTPRYLIKTRGQQVTLSCSPISGHRSVSWYQQTPGQGLQFLFEYFSETQRNKGNFPGRFSGRQFSNSRSEMNVSTLELGDSALYLCASSLSAGMAGELFFGEGSRLTVL.

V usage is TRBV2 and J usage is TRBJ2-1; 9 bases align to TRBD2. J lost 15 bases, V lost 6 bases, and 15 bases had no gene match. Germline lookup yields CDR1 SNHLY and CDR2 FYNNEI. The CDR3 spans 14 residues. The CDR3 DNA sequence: TGTGCCAGCAGGCCTGGGACTAGCCCGGTTGGACCGTTCTTC. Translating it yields CASRPGTSPVGPFF.

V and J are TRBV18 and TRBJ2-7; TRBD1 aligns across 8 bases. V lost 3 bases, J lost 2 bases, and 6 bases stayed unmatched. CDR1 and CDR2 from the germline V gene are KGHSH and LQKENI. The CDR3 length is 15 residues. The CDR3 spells CASSPATGAPYEQYF. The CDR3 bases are TGTGCCAGCTCACCCGCGACAGGGGCCCCCTACGAGCAGTACTTC.

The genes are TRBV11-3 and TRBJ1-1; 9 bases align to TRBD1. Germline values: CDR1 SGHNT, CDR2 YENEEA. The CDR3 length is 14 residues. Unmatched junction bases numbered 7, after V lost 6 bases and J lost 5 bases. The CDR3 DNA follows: TGTGCCAGCAGAGACGGACAGGGGAGGACTGAAGCTTTCTTT. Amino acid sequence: CASRDGQGRTEAFF.

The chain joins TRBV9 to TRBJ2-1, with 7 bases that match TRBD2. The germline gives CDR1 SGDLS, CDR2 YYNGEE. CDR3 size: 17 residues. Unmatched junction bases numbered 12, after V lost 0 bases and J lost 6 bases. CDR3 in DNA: TGTGCCAGCAGCGTAGCGGGGGGAGTGGGGCAGATCAATGAGCAGTTCTTC. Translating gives CASSVAGGVGQINEQFF.